These T cell receptor beta chains were read from a single sample in a study of cytomegalovirus exposure and HLA in healthy donors. The method was immunoSEQ multiplex PCR; TCRdb's version includes in-frame clones alone and lacks a portion of them. The table lists under 200,000 clones, around 78% of them singletons. Sequenced material: PBMCs. Receptors originate from a man aged 40-55 years in good health and CMV-seronegative. The CDR3 runs from the conserved cysteine through the conserved F or W. D genes are given only for firm matches. Size tells how often a clone was seen (once, few, many) or the class of an expanded clone, and some rows leave it out.

clone_size	d_call	j_call	v_call	cdr3_aa	cdr3_nt
-	-	TRBJ2-2	TRBV6-6	CASSPDRPSNTGELFF	TGTGCCAGCAGTCCTGACAGGCCCTCGAACACCGGGGAGCTGTTTTTT
-	TRBD1	TRBJ2-7	TRBV30	CAWSALGQGVYEQYF	TGTGCCTGGAGTGCCCTCGGACAGGGGGTTTACGAGCAGTACTTC
-	-	TRBJ1-1	TRBV19	CASSIVWGANTEAFF	TGTGCCAGTAGTATAGTTTGGGGAGCAAACACTGAAGCTTTCTTT
-	-	TRBJ2-5	TRBV27	CASSLDWVQETQYF	TGTGCCAGCAGTTTGGACTGGGTCCAAGAGACCCAGTACTTC
once	TRBD2	TRBJ2-3	TRBV4-1	CASMKAGARDTQYF	TGCGCCAGCATGAAAGCGGGAGCTAGAGATACGCAGTATTTT
-	TRBD1	TRBJ1-2	TRBV9	CASSAQTGVGYTF	TGTGCCAGCAGCGCCCAGACAGGGGTGGGCTACACCTTC
-	-	TRBJ2-5	TRBV19	CASNGGSLGETQYF	TGTGCCAGTAACGGAGGTAGCTTGGGGGAGACCCAGTACTTC
few	TRBD1	TRBJ1-4	TRBV29-1	CSVSDRGFEKLFF	TGCAGCGTATCGGACAGGGGTTTCGAAAAACTGTTTTTT
-	-	TRBJ2-7	TRBV18	CASSPGYEQYF	TGTGCCAGCTCACCCGGTTACGAGCAGTACTTC
once	TRBD2	TRBJ2-2	TRBV4-1	CASSRRGGDTGELFF	TGCGCCAGCAGCCGGCGCGGGGGTGACACCGGGGAGCTGTTTTTT
-	TRBD1	TRBJ2-2	TRBV15	CATNSQGARTGELFF	TGTGCCACCAACAGCCAGGGGGCGCGGACCGGGGAGCTGTTTTTT
-	-	TRBJ1-1	TRBV6-5	CASSWGREAFF	TGTGCCAGCAGTTGGGGGCGTGAAGCTTTCTTT
-	-	TRBJ2-5	TRBV7-3	CASSLGGYETQYF	TGTGCCAGCAGCTTAGGCGGCTATGAGACCCAGTACTTC
-	-	TRBJ1-1	TRBV5-1	CASSLDTGMNTEAFF	TGCGCCAGCAGCTTAGATACAGGGATGAACACTGAAGCTTTCTTT
-	-	TRBJ2-1	TRBV7-6	CASSLGRNEQFF	TGTGCCAGCAGCTTAGGGCGGAATGAGCAGTTCTTC
-	-	TRBJ1-5	TRBV5-3	CARSPREGYSNQPQHF	TGTGCCAGAAGCCCGCGTGAGGGCTATAGCAATCAGCCCCAGCATTTT
-	-	TRBJ1-1	TRBV2	CASSEGVNTEAFF	TGTGCCAGCAGTGAAGGAGTGAACACTGAAGCTTTCTTT
-	TRBD1	TRBJ1-2	TRBV27	CASSRSGTGVGYTF	TGTGCCAGCAGCCGGTCCGGGACAGGCGTCGGCTACACCTTC
-	-	TRBJ2-6	TRBV30	CAWSVWQPAGSGANGLTF	TGTGCCTGGAGTGTTTGGCAGCCAGCCGGCTCTGGGGCCAACGGCCTGACTTTC
once	TRBD1	TRBJ2-3	TRBV4-1	CASSQTGGRTDTQYF	TGCGCCAGCAGCCAAACAGGGGGCCGGACAGATACGCAGTATTTT
-	-	TRBJ2-5	TRBV14	CASSQERVPETQYF	TGTGCCAGCAGCCAAGAGAGGGTACCAGAGACCCAGTACTTC
once	TRBD2	TRBJ2-1	TRBV6-5	CASSYSTSGTNEQFF	TGTGCCAGCAGTTACTCGACTAGCGGGACAAATGAGCAGTTCTTC
-	-	TRBJ1-1	TRBV27	CASASGGRVAFF	TGTGCCAGCGCGTCCGGGGGGCGGGTAGCTTTCTTT
-	-	TRBJ2-5	TRBV5-1	CASSLGQGQETQYF	TGCGCCAGCAGCTTGGGCCAGGGGCAAGAGACCCAGTACTTC
few	-	TRBJ1-2	TRBV30	CAWSVRGGVGYTF	TGTGCCTGGAGTGTACGCGGAGGGGTTGGCTACACCTTC
once	-	TRBJ1-1	TRBV6-1	CASSEALGGNTEAFF	TGTGCCAGCAGTGAAGCGCTGGGAGGGAACACTGAAGCTTTCTTT
-	-	TRBJ1-2	TRBV30	CAWSGPGLMYGYTF	TGTGCCTGGAGTGGACCGGGACTAATGTATGGCTACACCTTC
-	-	TRBJ1-5	TRBV7-9	CSSSYGVENSYYQPQHF	TGTTCCAGCAGCTACGGCGTCGAGAACAGCTATTATCAGCCCCAGCATTTT
-	TRBD2	TRBJ2-5	TRBV5-1	CASSPGRASGLQETQYF	TGCGCCAGCAGCCCCGGGCGGGCTAGCGGGCTACAAGAGACCCAGTACTTC